This T cell receptor beta chain was retrieved from a study of response to subunit inactivated influenza vaccine. Study-level results: Authors suggested that a seasonal influenza vaccination recruits few new T cells each time.

Points on this clonotype: Its specificity is not known.

From the RT-PCR reads, TCRdb called clonotypes with MiXCR, one entry per CDR3 protein. The sample lists 500,000 to 600,000 distinct CDR3 sequences, roughly 10% occurring once. V shed 4 bases and J 5 bases; nucleotides not matched to a gene: 12. CDR1 is SGHTA and CDR2 is FQGTGA in the germline V gene. The CDR3 extends over 17 amino acids. V is TRBV7-3 and J is TRBJ2-3, with 10 nucleotides matching TRBD1. The sample in question was PBMCs from blood, obtained on the day of vaccination. The sequence was collected from a man aged 45 to 65 who received an inactivated influenza vaccine. The CDR3 DNA is TGTGCCAGCAGCTCCCCCCGTCCGGGACAGGGGATAGATACGCAGTATTTT. It translates to CASSSPRPGQGIDTQYF. Full variable domain (outside the CDR3, taken from reference TRBV7-3 and TRBJ2-3): GAGVSQTPSNKVTEKGKYVELRCDPISGHTALYWYRQSLGQGPEFLIYFQGTGAADDSGLPNDRFFAVRPEGSVSTLKIQRTERGDSAVYLCASSSPRPGQGIDTQYFGPGTRLTVL.